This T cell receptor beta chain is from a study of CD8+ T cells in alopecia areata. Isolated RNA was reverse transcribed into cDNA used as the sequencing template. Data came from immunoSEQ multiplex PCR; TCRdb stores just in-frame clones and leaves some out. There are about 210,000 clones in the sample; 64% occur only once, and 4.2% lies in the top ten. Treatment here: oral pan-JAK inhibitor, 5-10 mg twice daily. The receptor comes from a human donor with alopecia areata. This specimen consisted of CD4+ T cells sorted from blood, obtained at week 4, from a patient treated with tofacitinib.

The CDR3, as DNA: TGTGCCTGGAGGGCCGGGACCAATTCCTACAATGAGCAGTTCTTC. This encodes CAWRAGTNSYNEQFF. The V gene is TRBV30, the J gene TRBJ2-1; D is perhaps TRBD1 or TRBD2 (5 bases each). V lost 3 bases and J lost 1, with 13 bases in between. The germline V gene encodes CDR1 GTSNPN and CDR2 SVGIG (reference sequence). The CDR3 is 15 residues long.